The T cell receptor (beta chain) described here comes from a study of regulatory T cells in long-lasting Graves disease. Study information: Recently diagnosed Graves' patients had received antithyroid drugs for under 3 months.

The CDR3 spans 15 residues. The ends lost 8 bases at V and 7 bases at J; junction bases unmatched: 14. Assembly of TCR beta libraries relied on iRepertoire HTBI primers together with Arm-PCR of CDR3 regions. Via MiXCR, TCRdb re-called the multiplex PCR reads, giving one row per CDR3 protein. The sample lists some 220,000 distinct CDR3 sequences; roughly 19% were seen once. The time point was: newly diagnosed GD, antithyroid drugs for less than 3 months. PBMC RNA was the source of the TCR library. This clonotype has more than one count but fewer than ten. The same data also contributed to another study, on T cells in Graves' hyperthyroidism and ophthalmopathy. In that study: Clinicians diagnosed patients from clinical symptoms, serum thyroxine and TRAb, thyroid ultrasound and orbital computed tomography.

Sequences were derived from peripheral blood mononuclear cells (PBMCs), sampled at new diagnosis, from a patient treated with antithyroid drugs. This chain links TRBV12-3 or TRBV12-4 with TRBJ2-3; 8 bases line up with TRBD2. The sequence was collected from a woman aged 25 to 39 with Graves disease. The CDR3 loop is CASRPGLVVPNTQYF. As DNA, the CDR3 is TGTGCCAGCCGGCCGGGACTAGTGGTTCCGAATACGCAGTATTTT.